This T cell receptor beta chain was retrieved from a study of blood T cell repertoires in COVID-19. Study-wide background: Donors in the United States, Italy and Spain gave samples during acute or convalescent COVID-19. Sources were T cells, B-cell-depleted T cells, or PBMCs; the material itself was cDNA or gDNA.

Germline lookup yields CDR1 SQVTM and CDR2 ANQGSEA. Unmatched junction bases numbered 7, after V lost 4 bases and J lost 9 bases. The CDR3 consists of 12 residues. The table lists this clone with a count of one. Clones were sequenced by immunoSEQ multiplex PCR, and TCRdb holds only the in-frame ones, with some missing. The table lists 190,000 or so clones, roughly 89% of them singletons. Sequences were obtained from peripheral blood. The chain has TRBV29-1 and TRBJ2-7; 9 bases map to TRBD1. The receptor comes from a man aged 60 to 75 who had recovered from COVID-19. CDR3 coding DNA: TGCAGCGTTGGGGACAGGGACAGGCCGCAGTACTTC. It specifies CSVGDRDRPQYF.